These 27 T cell receptor beta chains originate from one sample sequenced in a study of shared clonotypes between healthy human individuals. TCRdb's copy holds only in-frame clones and misses some; the assay was immunoSEQ multiplex PCR. The data hold about 1.1 million clones, with around 78% observed a single time. Input material: memory CD4+ T cells from PBMCs. Subset reported: CD45RA-negative fraction. These TCRs come from a young man in good health. Some clones in this sample may be carry-over from other donors' samples.

The rearrangement joins TRBV7-8 to TRBJ1-2; D gene ambiguous. CDR1 and CDR2 (germline): SGHVS, FQNEAQ. The CDR3 extends over 12 amino acids. Trimming stripped 5 bases from V and 7 bases from J, with 11 bases between. The CDR3 DNA follows: TGTGCCAGCAGCCTGAGGAGAATTGGCTACACCTTC. This translates into CASSLRRIGYTF.

To note about this clone: The identical CDR3 is also encoded by other nucleotide sequences in the sample. The genes are TRBV5-1 and TRBJ2-1, with 8 bases matching TRBD2. Germline values: CDR1 SGHRS, CDR2 YFSETQ. The CDR3 extends over 15 amino acids. Unmatched junction bases numbered 1, after V lost 0 bases and J lost 2 bases. The CDR3 bases are TGCGCCAGCAGCTTGGTAGCGGGAACCTACAATGAGCAGTTCTTC. This sequence encodes CASSLVAGTYNEQFF.

V and J are TRBV27 and TRBJ2-7; the D call may be TRBD1 or TRBD2 (6 bases each). The V gene's germline CDR1 is MNHEY and CDR2 SMNVEV (reference sequence). V was clipped by 5 bases and J by 5 bases, with 25 bases between them. There are 17 residues in the CDR3. Here the CDR3 reads CASSPRRGSLFLNEQYF. DNA of the CDR3: TGTGCCAGCAGTCCCCGGAGGGGGTCCCTTTTCCTAAACGAGCAGTACTTC.

This clone was recorded a few times. The J gene is TRBJ1-1, the V gene TRBV6-5; 9 bases agree with TRBD1. The germline V gene encodes CDR1 MNHEY and CDR2 SVGAGI. CDR3 length: 12 amino acids. Trimming took 6 bases from V and 8 from J; bases not matched to a gene: 4. CDR3 in DNA: TGTGCCAGCAGGGGACAGGGCTTAGAAGCTTTCTTT. Protein: CASRGQGLEAFF.

This clone was recorded many times. This chain links TRBV6-4 with TRBJ1-1; D remains ambiguous. Germline assignment: CDR1 MRHNA and CDR2 SNTAGT. The CDR3 spans 11 residues. Trimming stripped 4 bases from V and 11 bases from J, with 11 bases between. The CDR3 nucleotides are TGTGCCAGCAGTGCGGATTGTCGGGCTTTCTTT. Its translation is CASSADCRAFF.

V and J are TRBV5-8 and TRBJ2-1, with 8 bases that match TRBD1. Looked up from germline, CDR1 is SGHTS and CDR2 is YDEGEE. V lost 4 bases, J lost 6 bases, and 3 bases stayed unmatched. The CDR3 consists of 13 residues. In DNA form, the CDR3 reads TGTGCCAGCAGCGTAGACAGGGGCAATGAGCAGTTCTTC. It specifies CASSVDRGNEQFF.

V gene TRBV2 combines with J gene TRBJ1-5, with D possibly TRBD1 on 6 matching bases. The CDR3 loop spans 15 amino acids. Between the trimmed V and J ends, which lost 1 base and 3 bases, there was a span of 10 bases. Germline V gives CDR1 SNHLY, CDR2 FYNNEI. DNA for the CDR3: TGTGCCAGCAGTGAAGGGGACAAGACCAATCAGCCCCAGCATTTT. Amino acids: CASSEGDKTNQPQHF.

V gene TRBV28 combines with J gene TRBJ2-1; 8 bases line up with TRBD1. V lost 5 bases, J lost 5 bases, and 11 bases stayed unmatched. This CDR3 region has 16 residues. The germline gives CDR1 MDHEN, CDR2 SYDVKM. The CDR3 DNA is TGTGCCAGCAGTCCAACCCCGGGACAGGATCACAATGAGCAGTTCTTC. Amino acids: CASSPTPGQDHNEQFF.

This clone has more than one count but fewer than ten. Within the sample, other DNA sequences also encode this same CDR3. The chain couples TRBV29-1 to TRBJ2-3, with D perhaps matching TRBD2 (5 bases). The V gene's germline CDR1 is SQVTM and CDR2 ANQGSEA. V was clipped by 2 bases and J by 1 base, with 7 bases between them. The CDR3 has 13 residues. As DNA, the CDR3 is TGCAGCGTTGAAACTAGGGGCACAGATACGCAGTATTTT. Translating gives CSVETRGTDTQYF.

This clone was seen a handful of times. V and J are TRBV14 and TRBJ1-1, with D possibly being TRBD1 (5 bases). CDR3 size: 13 residues. V was clipped by 1 base and J by 4 bases, with 7 bases between them. Per the germline V gene, CDR1 is SGHDN and CDR2 is FVKESK. CDR3 sequence reads: CASSQGTLTEAFF. The CDR3 bases are TGTGCCAGCAGCCAAGGGACACTCACTGAAGCTTTCTTT.

This rearrangement joins TRBV6-4 to TRBJ1-3; no clear D gene. Trimming shortened V by 5 bases and J by 0 bases, and 8 bases separated the two germline ends. The germline V gene has CDR1 MRHNA and CDR2 SNTAGT. The CDR3 is 14 residues long. CDR3 DNA: TGTGCCAGCAGTAAGGCAGGCTCTGGAAACACCATATATTTT. Amino acids: CASSKAGSGNTIYF.

This clone came up once. V is TRBV5-1 and J is TRBJ2-1; TRBD2 agrees at 8 bases. Germline lookup yields CDR1 SGHRS and CDR2 YFSETQ. The CDR3 has 18 residues. Germline trimming cut 4 bases from V and 8 bases from J; bases unmatched to any gene: 20. This chain's CDR3 is CASSKIRLASLLVDEQFF. The CDR3 coding sequence is TGCGCCAGCAGCAAAATCCGACTAGCGAGCCTTCTGGTGGATGAGCAGTTCTTC.

The chain combines TRBV4-3 with TRBJ1-4; tentatively, D is TRBD1 (5 bases). In germline, CDR1 is LGHNA, CDR2 YSLEER. The V end was cut by 0 bases, the J end by 4 bases, with 15 bases between. This CDR3 has 17 amino acids. CDR3 coding DNA: TGCGCCAGCAGCCAAGAACGGGGCGGGACTATTAATGAAAAACTGTTTTTT. This sequence encodes CASSQERGGTINEKLFF.

The genes are TRBV4-2 and TRBJ2-7; D may match TRBD1 or TRBD2 (5 bases each). V lost 2 bases, J lost 6 bases, and 17 bases lay in between. The CDR3 loop spans 15 amino acids. The germline V gene has CDR1 LGHNA and CDR2 YNFKEQ. The CDR3 protein is CASSQQRDLSAEQYF. The CDR3 DNA follows: TGTGCCAGCAGCCAACAACGGGACCTCTCCGCCGAGCAGTACTTC.

The chain carries TRBV5-1 and TRBJ2-7; D is possibly TRBD1 (5 bases). The V gene's germline CDR1 is SGHRS and CDR2 YFSETQ. Trimming removed 2 bases from V and 0 bases from J, with 12 bases in between. The CDR3 length is 15 residues. CDR3 nucleotide sequence: TGCGCCAGCAGCTTCGGACACACCAGCTCCTACGAGCAGTACTTC. Protein product: CASSFGHTSSYEQYF.

V and J are TRBV27 and TRBJ1-2, with 8 bases fitting TRBD1. Germline loops: CDR1 MNHEY, CDR2 SMNVEV (reference sequence). The CDR3 sequence is 13 residues long. V dropped 4 bases and J dropped 7; count of bases not matched to a gene: 5. CDR3 sequence (DNA): TGTGCCAGCAGTTCACGACAGGGGCTTGGCTACACCTTC. Its translation is CASSSRQGLGYTF.

A remark on this clone: A far larger clone is just one base off, so this is likely a read error. The sample holds other DNA sequences that translate to the same CDR3. The chain couples TRBV30 to TRBJ1-1; no clear D gene. The CDR3 extends over 13 amino acids. Germline CDR1 reads GTSNPN; CDR2 reads SVGIG (reference sequence). V lost 0 bases, J lost 0 bases, and 5 bases lay in between. The CDR3 loop reads CAWSVGVNTEAFF. DNA for the CDR3: TGTGCCTGGAGTGTGGGAGTGAACACTGAAGCTTTCTTT.

The rearrangement joins TRBV5-1 to TRBJ1-3; 8 positions agree with TRBD1. After removal of 4 bases from V and 6 bases from J, the junction contained 6 bases not matched to a gene. Germline loops: CDR1 SGHRS, CDR2 YFSETQ. The CDR3 consists of 14 residues. The DNA for the CDR3 is TGCGCCAGCAGCATTGGACAGGGAGTAAACACCATATATTTT. Translating gives CASSIGQGVNTIYF.

The chain carries TRBV4-3 and TRBJ1-3; D is uncertain. The CDR3 length is 16 residues. Trimming pared 2 bases from V and 4 bases from J, leaving 15 bases between. CDR1 and CDR2 from the germline V gene are LGHNA and YSLEER. The CDR3 DNA follows: TGCGCCAGCAGCCAAAGTGACCTCTATTCAGGAAACACCATATATTTT. Protein sequence: CASSQSDLYSGNTIYF.

The V call is TRBV6-5, the J call TRBJ2-2; unclear D gene. CDR3 length: 13 amino acids. Trimming took 5 bases from V and 5 from J, leaving 9 bases between them. Germline lookup yields CDR1 MNHEY and CDR2 SVGAGI. The CDR3 is CASSQSRTGELFF. The DNA of the CDR3 is TGTGCCAGCAGTCAGTCCCGTACCGGGGAGCTGTTTTTT.

This clone was seen many times. This chain uses TRBV28 with TRBJ2-7; no reliable D call. CDR1 is MDHEN and CDR2 is SYDVKM in the germline V gene. With 5 bases removed from V and 2 bases from J, the gap between germline ends came to 7 bases. The length of the CDR3 is 12 residues. DNA of the CDR3: TGTGCCAGCAGTCGGCAGGCCTACGAGCAGTACTTC. Translating gives CASSRQAYEQYF. The variable domain in full, completed from reference TRBV28 and TRBJ2-7, reads DVKVTQSSRYLVKRTGEKVFLECVQDMDHENMFWYRQDPGLGLRLIYFSYDVKMKEKGDIPEGYSVSREKKERFSLILESASTNQTSMYLCASSRQAYEQYFGPGTRLTVT.

V and J are TRBV7-2 and TRBJ2-1, with D hard to call. CDR1 and CDR2 (germline): SGHTA, FQGNSA. V was shortened by 5 bases and J by 4 bases, with 6 bases between the two germline ends. CDR3 length: 12 amino acids. The CDR3 sequence: CASSPRYNEQFF. CDR3 nucleotides: TGTGCCAGCAGCCCGAGGTACAATGAGCAGTTCTTC.

V and J are TRBV5-1 and TRBJ2-4, with 7 bases that match TRBD1. The CDR3 is 14 amino acids. CDR1 is SGHRS and CDR2 is YFSETQ in the germline V gene. With 1 base clipped from V and 6 bases from J, the junction kept 4 bases outside the gene matches. The CDR3 region has the DNA TGCGCCAGCAGCTTGTGGGCAGGGGGAAACATTCAGTACTTC. Its protein product is CASSLWAGGNIQYF.

The chain recombines TRBV19 with TRBJ2-7; no reliable D call. The germline V and J ends were trimmed by 5 bases and 3 bases, with 11 bases remaining between them. The CDR3 is 13 residues long. Germline lookup yields CDR1 LNHDA and CDR2 SQIVND (reference sequence). The CDR3 DNA reads as TGTGCCAGTAGTGCGGCCTTATACTACGAGCAGTACTTC. Protein: CASSAALYYEQYF.

The chain couples TRBV5-8 to TRBJ2-7; the D gene could be TRBD1 or TRBD2 (5 bases each). Between the trimmed V and J ends, which lost 4 bases and 6 bases, there was a span of 14 bases. The length of the CDR3 is 13 residues. In germline, CDR1 is SGHTS, CDR2 YDEGEE. The CDR3 spells CASSLGTALEQYF. The DNA of the CDR3 is TGTGCCAGCAGCCTCGGGACCGCGCTCGAGCAGTACTTC.

This clone is medium-sized (0.01 to 0.1%) by share. Other DNA sequences in this sample translate to the same CDR3. The chain joins TRBV30 to TRBJ1-1, with D unclear. The CDR3 covers 11 residues. Per germline, CDR1 GTSNPN and CDR2 SVGIG (reference sequence). Trimming removed 1 base at V and 6 bases at J, with 6 bases between. In DNA form, the CDR3 reads TGTGCCTGGAGTGGTGCCCCTGAAGCTTTCTTT. Translated, it gives CAWSGAPEAFF. Variable domain in full (rest from reference TRBV30 and TRBJ1-1): SQTIHQWPATLVQPVGSPLSLECTVEGTSNPNLYWYRQAAGRGLQLLFYSVGIGQISSEVPQNLSASRPQDRQFILSSKKLLLSDSGFYLCAWSGAPEAFFGQGTRLTVV.

This chain uses TRBV28 with TRBJ2-7; D gene ambiguous. V was cut by 8 bases and J by 6 bases, with 11 bases left in between. The CDR3 runs to 11 residues. In germline, CDR1 is MDHEN, CDR2 SYDVKM. CDR3 region: CASGIGGEQYF. The CDR3 coding sequence is TGTGCCAGCGGGATAGGTGGCGAGCAGTACTTC.